A selection of T cell receptor beta chains follows, all from one sample in a study of cytomegalovirus exposure and HLA in healthy donors. The protocol was immunoSEQ multiplex PCR, while the TCRdb copy is restricted to in-frame clones and leaves out a portion. The repertoire includes around 110,000 clones, about 86% of them detected once, and roughly 3.9% sits in the top ten. The sequencing sample was made of PBMCs. These receptors came from a woman under 40 in good health and CMV-seronegative. The CDR3 runs from the conserved cysteine through the conserved F or W. D genes are given only for firm matches. The size field is filled for only some rows; it gives once, few, many or a size class.

DNA | CDR3 | J | D | size | V
TGTGCCAGTAGTATGGGGCTCTCCGAGCAGTACTTC | CASSMGLSEQYF | TRBJ2-7 | . | . | TRBV19
TGTGCCAGCAGCCCACTAGCGGGATACGAGACCCAGTACTTC | CASSPLAGYETQYF | TRBJ2-5 | TRBD2 | . | TRBV7-8
TGTGCCAGCAGTTTAGGGACAGCTCCCTACGAGCAGTACTTC | CASSLGTAPYEQYF | TRBJ2-7 | TRBD1 | . | TRBV27
TGCGCCAGCAGCCAAGAGGCTGGAGGTCTGAAAAACATTCAGTACTTC | CASSQEAGGLKNIQYF | TRBJ2-4 | . | . | TRBV4-3
TGTGCCAGCAGCCCCGAGGCGGGAGTCATCTACGAGCAGTACTTC | CASSPEAGVIYEQYF | TRBJ2-7 | TRBD2 | . | TRBV28
TGCGCCAGCAGCGGCGGGGGCGGGGTGGGCTACGAGCAGTACTTC | CASSGGGGVGYEQYF | TRBJ2-7 | . | . | TRBV5-1
TGTGCCAGCAGTCCAGGAGGGACAGATACGCAGTATTTT | CASSPGGTDTQYF | TRBJ2-3 | . | once | TRBV28
TGTGCCAGCAGCTTACGGACAGGATCGAGCTCCTACAATGAGCAGTTCTTC | CASSLRTGSSSYNEQFF | TRBJ2-1 | TRBD1 | . | TRBV11-2
TGCGCCAGCAGCCAAGACCTAGCGGGAGACCCTAATGAGCAGTTCTTC | CASSQDLAGDPNEQFF | TRBJ2-1 | TRBD2 | . | TRBV4-1
TGCGCCAGCAGCTACGGGACTAGGGGCGATGAGCAGTTCTTC | CASSYGTRGDEQFF | TRBJ2-1 | TRBD2 | few | TRBV5-1
TGTGCCAGCAGCTTAACTAGCGGCTCCTACGAGCAGTACTTC | CASSLTSGSYEQYF | TRBJ2-7 | TRBD2 | few | TRBV11-3
TGTGCCAGCAGTATAACAGGGGAGACTGAAGCTTTCTTT | CASSITGETEAFF | TRBJ1-1 | TRBD1 | . | TRBV6-1
TGCGCCAGCAGCTCAGGACATCGTAGCGGACCGGGCCGACAGGAGCAGTTCTTC | CASSSGHRSGPGRQEQFF | TRBJ2-1 | . | . | TRBV5-1
TGTGCCAGTAGTATCTTAGCGGGAGTAGTAGATACGCAGTATTTT | CASSILAGVVDTQYF | TRBJ2-3 | TRBD2 | . | TRBV19
TGTGCCAGCAGCTTAATCGACAATGAGCAGTTCTTC | CASSLIDNEQFF | TRBJ2-1 | . | . | TRBV7-9
TGTGCCAGCTCACCACGAGCAGGGGGCAGCGACGAGCAGTACTTC | CASSPRAGGSDEQYF | TRBJ2-7 | TRBD1 | once | TRBV18
TGTGCCAGCAGGCCGGGACTAGTGGAGACCCAGTACTTC | CASRPGLVETQYF | TRBJ2-5 | TRBD2 | few | TRBV6-1
TGTGCCAGCAGCTTAGAGTTGAGCGGGGGGGTAGATACGCAGTATTTT | CASSLELSGGVDTQYF | TRBJ2-3 | TRBD2 | . | TRBV7-2
TGCGCCAGCAGTGAGTCGACTCACGTTGGCGAGCAGTACTTC | CASSESTHVGEQYF | TRBJ2-7 | . | . | TRBV10-1
TGTGCCAGCAGCGTGACTAGCGGGAACGTGCAGTACTTC | CASSVTSGNVQYF | TRBJ2-7 | TRBD2 | . | TRBV7-2
TGTGCCAGCAGTTACGCGGCGGGAGGTCGGGAGCAGTACTTC | CASSYAAGGREQYF | TRBJ2-7 | TRBD2 | . | TRBV6-5
TGTGCCAGCAGCTTAGTTTTGCAGGGCGCCGTTGAGACCCAGTACTTC | CASSLVLQGAVETQYF | TRBJ2-5 | . | . | TRBV7-2
TGTGCCAGCAGCTTAGGTCAGGGGAATTATGGCTACACCTTC | CASSLGQGNYGYTF | TRBJ1-2 | . | . | TRBV7-9
TGTGCCAGTAGTATAGAGACTAGCGGGCCCTACGAGCAGTACTTC | CASSIETSGPYEQYF | TRBJ2-7 | TRBD2 | . | TRBV19
TGTGCCAGCACTGCAAGCCGGCGCGGGAGGACGCAGGGGTCCTACAATGAGCAGTTCTTC | CASTASRRGRTQGSYNEQFF | TRBJ2-1 | . | . | TRBV21-1
TGTGCCAGCAGTTTAAGAGGGGGCAGGATGAGAACGCTATGGAGGGGAGCTTTCTTT | CASSLRGGRMRTLWRGAFF | TRBJ1-1 | TRBD1 | . | TRBV28
TGCGCCAGCAGCTTGGTTAGCGGGAGTCAGAGTGAGCAGTTCTTC | CASSLVSGSQSEQFF | TRBJ2-1 | TRBD2 | . | TRBV5-1
TGTGCCAGCAGCTTTGGGACTAGCGGGACAGAGACCCAGTACTTC | CASSFGTSGTETQYF | TRBJ2-5 | TRBD2 | . | TRBV7-9
TGTGCCAGCAGTTTAGGGCAGGGCTACTACGAGCAGTACTTC | CASSLGQGYYEQYF | TRBJ2-7 | . | . | TRBV27
TGCGCCAGCAGCCTTAGGGTGGGGGCTAACCCGAACACCGGGGAGCTGTTTTTT | CASSLRVGANPNTGELFF | TRBJ2-2 | . | . | TRBV4-1
TGTGCCACCCGGGGGGACACAGATACGCAGTATTTT | CATRGDTDTQYF | TRBJ2-3 | TRBD2 | . | TRBV6-5
TGCGCCAGCAGCCAAGAGGAGGTGTGGGAATACGAGCAGTACTTC | CASSQEEVWEYEQYF | TRBJ2-7 | . | . | TRBV4-1
TGTGCCAGCAGCTTGGAAGGCGGAGGCTCCTACGAGCAGTACTTC | CASSLEGGGSYEQYF | TRBJ2-7 | . | . | TRBV7-2
TGTGCCAGCTCACCCTCAGAGCGGGGCCTATTCTCCTACGAGCAGTACTTC | CASSPSERGLFSYEQYF | TRBJ2-7 | TRBD2 | . | TRBV18
TGTGCCAGCAGCCCCCCCGGGACTAGCGGGAGCCATGAGCAGTTCTTC | CASSPPGTSGSHEQFF | TRBJ2-1 | TRBD2 | . | TRBV14
TGTGCCAGTAGTATGGCTAGCGGGAGGGCCGTACGGACAGATACGCAGTATTTT | CASSMASGRAVRTDTQYF | TRBJ2-3 | TRBD2 | . | TRBV19
TGTGCCAGCAGCTTGGGGACAGCCTCAGTAAATGAGCAGTTCTTC | CASSLGTASVNEQFF | TRBJ2-1 | TRBD1 | . | TRBV7-9
TGCGCCAGCAGCTTGTATCTGGGAGGCAATTCACCCCTCCACTTT | CASSLYLGGNSPLHF | TRBJ1-6 | . | few | TRBV5-1
TGTGCCAGCTCACCAAAGGGGCGGGAAAAACTGTTTTTT | CASSPKGREKLFF | TRBJ1-4 | . | . | TRBV18
TGTGCCAGCAGGGGGACAGGGGGCTACGAGCAGTACTTC | CASRGTGGYEQYF | TRBJ2-7 | TRBD1 | . | TRBV6-5
TGTGCCAGCACAAAAAAGGGGGGGTCCCGCCGGCCCGTACAAGAGACCCAGTACTTC | CASTKKGGSRRPVQETQYF | TRBJ2-5 | . | . | TRBV2
TGTGCCATCGGGGACAGAGCCTACGAGCAGTACTTC | CAIGDRAYEQYF | TRBJ2-7 | TRBD1 | . | TRBV10-3
TGTGCCAGCAGCTTTCCTCCGGGAGGTCCGGATGAGCAGTTCTTC | CASSFPPGGPDEQFF | TRBJ2-1 | TRBD2 | . | TRBV7-9
TGTGCCAGCTCACCAATAGCGGGAGGTCAAGAGACCCAGTACTTC | CASSPIAGGQETQYF | TRBJ2-5 | TRBD2 | . | TRBV18
TGTGCCAGCAGTACCCAGGTTAGCGGGGATGAGCAGTTCTTC | CASSTQVSGDEQFF | TRBJ2-1 | TRBD2 | . | TRBV6-5
TGTGCCACCAGCGTAGACAGGGGCCCTCTGGATGGCTACACCTTC | CATSVDRGPLDGYTF | TRBJ1-2 | TRBD1 | . | TRBV15
TGTGCCAGCAGTCAAGGACAGGGGGGACCAGGGACTAGAACCTACGAGCAGTACTTC | CASSQGQGGPGTRTYEQYF | TRBJ2-7 | TRBD1 | . | TRBV6-1
TGTGCCAGCAGCCAGCGGGGTAACGAGCAGTACTTC | CASSQRGNEQYF | TRBJ2-7 | TRBD2 | . | TRBV7-2
TGTGCCATCAGTGAGTCCCGGACAGGGCGGGAGACCCAGTACTTC | CAISESRTGRETQYF | TRBJ2-5 | TRBD1 | . | TRBV10-3